Presented here are 10 T cell receptor beta chains from one specimen sequenced in a study of OX40 agonist ivuxolimab in advanced cancers. Some clones are missing from TCRdb's copy, which holds only in-frame ones; the method was immunoSEQ multiplex PCR. Altogether around 80,000 clones are present, approximately 80% being singletons, with the ten largest covering under 3.5%. Sample: CD4+ or CD8+ T cells sorted from blood, taken in a trial of the OX40 agonist ivuxolimab. The receptors here all came from an adult with an advanced solid tumor such as melanoma, head and neck, liver or kidney cancer.

The chain joins TRBV7-3 to TRBJ2-5; D remains unclear. CDR3 length: 13 amino acids. V was clipped by 4 bases and J by 5 bases, with 11 bases between them. Germline V CDR1 and CDR2: SGHTA, FQGTGA. CDR3: CASSSRTRETQYF. CDR3 DNA sequence: TGTGCCAGCAGCTCTAGGACGAGGGAGACCCAGTACTTC.

J is TRBJ2-6 and V is TRBV5-1; D ambiguous. Trimming removed 0 bases at V and 4 bases at J, with 11 bases between. CDR1 SGHRS and CDR2 YFSETQ come from the germline V gene. This CDR3 is built from 16 residues. In nucleotides, the CDR3 is TGCGCCAGCAGCTTGGGGCCCCTGGAGGGGGCCAACGTCCTGACTTTC. The encoded protein is CASSLGPLEGANVLTF.

This chain links TRBV7-2 with TRBJ2-2; 7 bases fit TRBD1. The V segment lost 2 bases and the J segment 7 bases; nucleotides outside the gene matches: 7. Germline V gene data show CDR1 as SGHTA and CDR2 as FQGNSA. This CDR3 has 15 amino acids. The CDR3 protein is CASSLRQGYDGELFF. The CDR3 coding sequence is TGTGCCAGCAGCTTACGACAGGGATATGACGGGGAGCTGTTTTTT.

J is TRBJ2-3 and V is TRBV29-1; 9 bases are shared with TRBD1. CDR1 is SQVTM, CDR2 ANQGSEA, per germline. Germline trimming cut 6 bases from V and 5 bases from J; bases unmatched to any gene: 6. The CDR3 has 13 residues. CDR3 DNA: TGCAGCGTCGCGGGACAGGGTAAAGATACGCAGTATTTT. It is translated as CSVAGQGKDTQYF.

The chain couples TRBV4-3 to TRBJ1-4, with TRBD1 matching 7 bases. Germline-derived CDR1 and CDR2 are LGHNA and YSLEER. Trimming removed 4 bases from V and 0 bases from J; junction bases left unmatched: 14. The CDR3 has 19 residues. Here the CDR3 reads CASSPGGRPAGATNEKLFF. The CDR3 nucleotides are TGCGCCAGCAGCCCAGGGGGACGGCCGGCAGGGGCAACTAATGAAAAACTGTTTTTT.

This clone appeared a single time. The CDR3 DNA reads as TGTGCCAGCAGTGAGACAGCCGGGGGGACAGATACGCAGTATTTT. It codes for CASSETAGGTDTQYF. The chain is built from TRBV6-1 and TRBJ2-3; 7 nucleotides match TRBD2. Losses at the gene ends were 3 bases for V and 3 bases for J; bases not matched to a gene: 6. Germline V CDR1 and CDR2: MNHNS, SASEGT. The CDR3 spans 15 residues.

The J gene is TRBJ2-7, the V gene TRBV14; 8 bases are a match to TRBD1. The length of the CDR3 is 15 residues. The V gene's germline CDR1 is SGHDN and CDR2 FVKESK. J lost 7 bases, V lost 3 bases, and 11 bases had no gene match. CDR3 residues: CASSHPGTGGWEQYF. The CDR3 nucleotides read TGTGCCAGCAGCCACCCCGGGACAGGTGGTTGGGAGCAGTACTTC.

V usage is TRBV28 and J usage is TRBJ2-5; D remains ambiguous. CDR3 length: 11 amino acids. Germline CDR1 reads MDHEN; CDR2 reads SYDVKM. V lost 2 bases and J lost 5, with 3 bases in between. In DNA form, the CDR3 reads TGTGCCAGCAGTTTAGGGGAGACCCAGTACTTC. This sequence encodes CASSLGETQYF.

This clone was seen only once. The rearrangement joins TRBV9 to TRBJ2-2, with 9 bases aligning to TRBD1. With 0 bases clipped from V and 6 bases from J, the junction kept 6 bases outside the gene matches. This CDR3 has 16 residues. The V gene's germline CDR1 is SGDLS and CDR2 YYNGEE. The CDR3 region has the DNA TGTGCCAGCAGCGTAGGATGGACAGGGGATCCCGGGGAGCTGTTTTTT. It specifies CASSVGWTGDPGELFF.

V is TRBV4-1 and J is TRBJ1-6; D is perhaps TRBD1 (6 bases). The CDR3 contains 17 residues. Germline V gene lookup returns CDR1 MGHRA and CDR2 YSYEKL. With 2 bases removed from V and 0 bases from J, the gap between germline ends came to 11 bases. In DNA form, the CDR3 reads TGCGCCAGCAGCCAACTACAGGACAGCTCCTATAATTCACCCCTCCACTTT. Its protein is CASSQLQDSSYNSPLHF.